A selection of T cell receptor beta chains follows, all from one sample in a study of cytomegalovirus exposure and HLA in healthy donors. Repertoires were generated with immunoSEQ multiplex PCR, while TCRdb's copy carries only in-frame clones and drops some. The sample shows roughly 300,000 clones, roughly 89% of them seen only once. Sequenced: PBMCs. The receptors derive from a man aged 35 to 55 in good health and CMV-seropositive. Both conserved end residues are part of each CDR3. The D gene is left open where the match is weak. Not every row has a clone size; where given, it reads once, few, many or a size class.

TRBV4-1	.	TRBJ2-7	.	TGCGCCAGCAGCCAAGACCCGCCGGAGACCTACGAGCAGTACTTC	CASSQDPPETYEQYF
TRBV10-3	.	TRBJ1-1	TRBD1	TGTGCCATAAGGACAGGTTTTGGCACTGAAGCTTTCTTT	CAIRTGFGTEAFF
TRBV11-2	medium-sized	TRBJ2-1	.	TGTGCCAGCAGCTTAGGCCGGGGAGATGAGCAGTTCTTC	CASSLGRGDEQFF
TRBV5-8	.	TRBJ2-7	.	TGTGCCAGCAGCTTGTGGCAGGGCGCGTACGAGCAGTACTTC	CASSLWQGAYEQYF
TRBV7-8	once	TRBJ2-5	.	TGTGCCAGCAGCTTCTTGGACTTCCAAGAGACCCAGTACTTC	CASSFLDFQETQYF
TRBV18	.	TRBJ2-1	TRBD1	TGTGCCAGCTCACCGGGACAGAGCTCCTACAATGAGCAGTTCTTC	CASSPGQSSYNEQFF
TRBV13	.	TRBJ2-7	TRBD1	TGTGCCAGCAGCTGGGGACAGGGGGCCTACGAGCAGTACTTC	CASSWGQGAYEQYF
TRBV9	few	TRBJ2-2	TRBD1	TGTGCCAGCAGCGTAGCTACTGGACAGGAGAACACCGGGGAGCTGTTTTTT	CASSVATGQENTGELFF
TRBV4-1	.	TRBJ2-7	.	TGCGCCAGCAGCCAAGATTGGGGGCCAGGGACCTACGAGCAGTACTTC	CASSQDWGPGTYEQYF
TRBV7-9	.	TRBJ2-7	TRBD2	TGTGCCAGCAGCTTCTCGGGACTAGCAATCGAGCAGTACTTC	CASSFSGLAIEQYF
TRBV4-3	.	TRBJ2-5	.	TGCGCCAGCAGCCCTACGACGGGGGAGACCCAGTACTTC	CASSPTTGETQYF
TRBV15	.	TRBJ1-5	.	TGTGCCACCAGCAGGCAGGGCAGGAATAGCAATCAGCCCCAGCATTTT	CATSRQGRNSNQPQHF
TRBV7-3	.	TRBJ2-6	TRBD1	TGTGCCAGCAGCTTATTGGGACAGGGGAGCTCTGGGGCCAACGTCCTGACTTTC	CASSLLGQGSSGANVLTF
TRBV7-8	.	TRBJ2-1	.	TGTGCCAGCGGTCAGCGGGTAGACTACAATGAGCAGTTCTTC	CASGQRVDYNEQFF
TRBV29-1	.	TRBJ2-7	TRBD1	TGCAGCGTTGTAAGGGACAGGGGTGGGGACGAGCAGTACTTC	CSVVRDRGGDEQYF
TRBV13	.	TRBJ1-2	.	TGTGCCAGCAGCTTAGCTACGGGGGGATCTGATGGCTACACCTTC	CASSLATGGSDGYTF
TRBV18	once	TRBJ2-4	TRBD1	TGTGCCAGCTCACCCTACAGGGGTACGGCAAACATTCAGTACTTC	CASSPYRGTANIQYF
TRBV19	once	TRBJ2-2	TRBD1	TGTGCCAGTAGTAGACAGGGCTCCGGGGAGCTGTTTTTT	CASSRQGSGELFF
TRBV29-1	.	TRBJ2-1	.	TGCAGCGTTTTGACTGGAGACTACAATGAGCAGTTCTTC	CSVLTGDYNEQFF
TRBV2	.	TRBJ2-1	TRBD2	TGCAATAGCGGGAGGCACCTCAATGAGCAGTTCTTC	CNSGRHLNEQFF